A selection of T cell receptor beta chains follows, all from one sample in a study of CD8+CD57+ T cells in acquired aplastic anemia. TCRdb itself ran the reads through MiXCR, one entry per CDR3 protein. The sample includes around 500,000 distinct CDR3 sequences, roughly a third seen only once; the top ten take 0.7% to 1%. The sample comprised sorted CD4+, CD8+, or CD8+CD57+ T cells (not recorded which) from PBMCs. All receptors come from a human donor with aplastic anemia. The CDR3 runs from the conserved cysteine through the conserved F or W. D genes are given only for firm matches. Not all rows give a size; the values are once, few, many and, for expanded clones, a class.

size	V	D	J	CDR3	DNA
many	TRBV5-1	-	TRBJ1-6	CASSLASQDSPLHF	TGCGCCAGCAGCTTGGCCTCGCAGGATTCACCCCTCCACTTT
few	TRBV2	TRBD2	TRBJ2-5	CASSDTRGVETQYF	TGTGCCAGCAGTGATACGCGGGGGGTGGAGACCCAGTACTTC
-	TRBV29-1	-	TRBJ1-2	CSVQGDYGYTF	TGCAGCGTCCAAGGGGATTATGGCTACACCTTC
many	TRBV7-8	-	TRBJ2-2	CASSLDGGKNTGELFF	TGTGCCAGCAGCTTAGACGGGGGAAAGAACACCGGGGAGCTGTTTTTT
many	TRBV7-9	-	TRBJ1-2	CASSLGGLDYGYTF	TGTGCCAGCAGCTTAGGGGGATTGGACTATGGCTACACCTTC
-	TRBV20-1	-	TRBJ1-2	CSARDRGTFPF	TGCAGTGCTAGAGATAGGGGGACATTTCCCTTC
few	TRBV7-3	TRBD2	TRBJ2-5	CASSAGLAVSETQYF	TGTGCCAGCAGCGCGGGACTAGCGGTCTCAGAGACCCAGTACTTC
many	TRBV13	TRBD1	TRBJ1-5	CASSLRKTGPQPQHF	TGTGCCAGCAGCTTAAGGAAGACAGGGCCTCAGCCCCAGCATTTT
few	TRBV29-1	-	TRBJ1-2	CSVVAGFARGYTF	TGCAGCGTTGTGGCTGGGTTTGCAAGGGGCTACACCTTC
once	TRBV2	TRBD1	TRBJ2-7	CAVDRTGGTYEQYF	TGTGCCGTTGACCGGACAGGGGGTACCTACGAGCAGTACTTC
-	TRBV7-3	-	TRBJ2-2	CASSSTARSPHTGELFF	TGTGCCAGCAGCTCCACTGCTAGGAGTCCACACACCGGGGAGCTGTTTTTT
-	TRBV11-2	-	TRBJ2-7	CASRDDRTSYEQYF	TGTGCCAGCAGAGATGACAGAACCTCCTACGAGCAGTACTTC
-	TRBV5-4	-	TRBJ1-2	CASSMPSGGGYTF	TGTGCCAGCAGCATGCCTTCGGGGGGAGGCTACACCTTC
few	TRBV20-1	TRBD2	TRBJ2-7	CSARGQRGEYEQYF	TGCAGTGCTAGAGGCCAGCGGGGGGAATACGAGCAGTACTTC
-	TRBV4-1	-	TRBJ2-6	CASSQYRVGTGANVLTF	TGCGCCAGCAGCCAGTACAGGGTGGGAACTGGGGCCAACGTCCTGACTTTC
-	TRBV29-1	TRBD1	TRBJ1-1	CSVGAGGVAFF	TGCAGCGTTGGAGCAGGGGGCGTCGCTTTCTTT
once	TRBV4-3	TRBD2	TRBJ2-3	CASSQPSGGWSDTQYF	TGCGCCAGCAGCCAACCAAGCGGGGGGTGGTCAGATACGCAGTATTTT
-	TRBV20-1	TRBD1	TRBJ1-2	CSARTGSVRGYTF	TGCAGTGCTAGGACAGGGTCTGTAAGGGGCTACACCTTC
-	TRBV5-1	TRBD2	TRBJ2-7	CASSTRTSGNYEQYF	TGCGCCAGCAGCACTAGGACTAGCGGAAATTACGAGCAGTACTTC
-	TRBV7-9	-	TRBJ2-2	CARPGHRTGELFF	TGTGCCAGGCCGGGACACCGAACCGGGGAGCTGTTTTTT
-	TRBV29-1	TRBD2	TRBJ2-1	CSVARLAGNPNEQFF	TGCAGTGTTGCCCGACTAGCGGGGAATCCCAATGAGCAGTTCTTC
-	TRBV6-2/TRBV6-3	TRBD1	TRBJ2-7	CASSYKDRGLSLSYEQYF	TGTGCCAGCAGTTATAAGGACAGGGGCCTGAGCCTCTCCTACGAGCAGTACTTC
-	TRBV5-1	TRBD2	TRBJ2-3	CASSFSGPGQTDTQYF	TGCGCCAGCAGCTTTAGCGGGCCAGGCCAAACAGATACGCAGTATTTT
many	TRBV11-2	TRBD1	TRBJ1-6	CASSIGQGRDSPLHF	TGTGCCAGCAGCATTGGACAGGGTCGGGATTCACCCCTCCACTTT
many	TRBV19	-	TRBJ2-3	CASSISGTDTQYF	TGTGCCAGTAGTATCTCCGGCACAGATACGCAGTATTTT
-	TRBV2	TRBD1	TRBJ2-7	CATARTGHSGEQYF	TGTGCCACCGCCCGGACAGGACACTCCGGGGAGCAGTACTTC
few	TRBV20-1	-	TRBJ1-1	CSAREGARVETEAFF	TGCAGTGCTAGAGAAGGGGCACGGGTTGAGACTGAAGCTTTCTTT
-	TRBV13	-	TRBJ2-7	CASSYGTASYEQYF	TGTGCCAGCAGCTACGGGACGGCCTCCTACGAGCAGTACTTC
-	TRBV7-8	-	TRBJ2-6	CASTRDSSAGANVLTF	TGTGCCAGCACCCGGGACTCGTCGGCTGGGGCCAACGTCCTGACTTTC
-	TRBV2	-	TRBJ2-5	CASSSAGAGGSQYF	TGTGCCAGCAGTTCGGCTGGGGCCGGAGGGTCCCAGTACTTC
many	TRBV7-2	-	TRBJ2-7	CASSFVSGHEQYF	TGTGCCAGCAGCTTCGTCTCGGGGCACGAGCAGTACTTC
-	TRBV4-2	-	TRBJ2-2	CASSQVLWVAGELFF	TGTGCCAGCAGCCAAGTTTTATGGGTTGCCGGGGAGCTGTTTTTT
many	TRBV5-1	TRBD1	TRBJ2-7	CASSLGQGDEQYF	TGCGCCAGCAGCCTAGGACAGGGGGACGAGCAGTACTTC
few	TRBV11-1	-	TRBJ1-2	CASSLNQGSGIYGYTF	TGTGCCAGCAGCTTAAACCAGGGGTCGGGGATCTATGGCTACACCTTC
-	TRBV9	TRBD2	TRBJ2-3	CASSVGLAGATDTQYF	TGTGCCAGCAGCGTAGGGCTAGCGGGGGCCACAGATACGCAGTATTTT
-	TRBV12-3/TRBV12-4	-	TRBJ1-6	CASRGDRLYNSPLHF	TGTGCCAGCAGAGGGGACCGACTCTATAATTCACCCCTCCACTTT
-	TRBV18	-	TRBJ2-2	CASSPRGTGELFF	TGTGCCAGCTCACCACGGGGTACCGGGGAGCTGTTTTTT
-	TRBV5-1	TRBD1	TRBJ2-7	CASSLRGRQGFINEQYF	TGCGCCAGCAGCTTGAGAGGGAGACAGGGTTTTATTAACGAGCAGTACTTC
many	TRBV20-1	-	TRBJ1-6	CSARGSLPSPLHF	TGCAGTGCTAGAGGGAGTCTGCCTTCACCCCTCCACTTT
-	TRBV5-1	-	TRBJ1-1	CASRNRENTEAFF	TGCGCCAGCCGAAACAGGGAGAACACTGAAGCTTTCTTT
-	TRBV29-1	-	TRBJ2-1	CSVLRANNNEQFF	TGCAGCGTTCTCCGGGCGAATAACAATGAGCAGTTCTTC
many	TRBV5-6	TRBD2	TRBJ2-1	CASSLSGGGEQFF	TGTGCCAGCAGCTTGAGTGGCGGGGGTGAGCAGTTCTTC
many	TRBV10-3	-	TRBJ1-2	CATPTDAWLVYGYTF	TGTGCCACCCCAACCGACGCCTGGCTTGTCTATGGCTACACCTTC
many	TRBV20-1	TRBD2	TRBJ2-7	CSALLLAGVGEQYF	TGCAGTGCCCTACTACTAGCGGGAGTGGGCGAGCAGTACTTC
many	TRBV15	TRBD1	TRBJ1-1	CATSRPTGWRNTEAFF	TGTGCCACCAGCAGACCGACAGGGTGGCGGAACACTGAAGCTTTCTTT
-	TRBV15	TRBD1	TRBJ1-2	CATSSTGGHGYTF	TGTGCCACCAGCAGTACAGGGGGTCATGGCTACACCTTC
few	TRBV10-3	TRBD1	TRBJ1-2	CASSEDRGLLVNYGYTF	TGTGCCAGCAGTGAGGACAGGGGGTTGTTGGTCAACTATGGCTACACCTTC
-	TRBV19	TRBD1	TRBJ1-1	CASTRRGDSLNTEAFF	TGTGCCAGTACCCGAAGAGGGGACAGCCTGAACACTGAAGCTTTCTTT
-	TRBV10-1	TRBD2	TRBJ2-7	CASSAGGQALHEQYF	TGCGCCAGCAGTGCGGGGGGGCAGGCGCTGCACGAGCAGTACTTC
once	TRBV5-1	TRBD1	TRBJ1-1	CASRTGDSLNTEAFF	TGCGCCAGCAGGACCGGGGACAGCTTGAACACTGAAGCTTTCTTT
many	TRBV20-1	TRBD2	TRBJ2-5	CSATERGKTQYF	TGCAGTGCTACTGAGCGGGGGAAGACCCAGTACTTC